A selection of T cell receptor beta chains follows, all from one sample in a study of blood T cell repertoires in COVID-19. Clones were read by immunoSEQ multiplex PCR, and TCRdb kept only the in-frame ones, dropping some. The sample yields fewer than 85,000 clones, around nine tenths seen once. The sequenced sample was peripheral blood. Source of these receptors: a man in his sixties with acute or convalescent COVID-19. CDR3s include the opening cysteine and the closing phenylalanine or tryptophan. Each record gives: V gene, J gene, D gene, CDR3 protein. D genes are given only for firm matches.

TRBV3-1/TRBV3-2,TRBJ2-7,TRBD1,CASSLLTGIEQYF
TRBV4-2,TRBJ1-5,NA,CASSQGQPNQPQHF
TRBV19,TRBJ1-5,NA,CASSSGNQPQHF
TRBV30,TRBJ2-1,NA,CAWSVRGLERINEQFF
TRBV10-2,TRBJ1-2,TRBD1,CASRQDRVAYGYTF
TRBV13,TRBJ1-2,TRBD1,CASSATGGYGYTF
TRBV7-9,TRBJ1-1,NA,CASRTNRVTEAFF
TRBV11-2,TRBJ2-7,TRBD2,CASSLVYAGGNEQYF
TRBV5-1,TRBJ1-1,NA,CASPGTEAFF
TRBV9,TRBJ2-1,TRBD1,CASSVDNRGHDEQFF
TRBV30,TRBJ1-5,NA,CAWSVPLAGGQPQHF
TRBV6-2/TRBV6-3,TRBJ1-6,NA,CASSSRTGAYNSPLHF
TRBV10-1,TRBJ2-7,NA,CASSAAAGRLYEQYF
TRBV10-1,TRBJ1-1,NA,CASSEGRGLHQNTEAFF
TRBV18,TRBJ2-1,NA,CASSLPLAGGYYNEQFF
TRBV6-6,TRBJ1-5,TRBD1,CASSYRQGAAQPQHF
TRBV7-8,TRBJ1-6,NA,CASSISSGDSPLHF
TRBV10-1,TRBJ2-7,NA,CASSESRHHPTNEQYF
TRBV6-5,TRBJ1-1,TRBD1,CASSRTGSRLAEAFF
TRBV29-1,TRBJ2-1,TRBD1,CSVEVPPGTVKNEQFF
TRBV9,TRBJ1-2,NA,CASSVDIRGTGIFGYTF
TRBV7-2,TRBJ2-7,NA,CASSTSYRGIYEQYF
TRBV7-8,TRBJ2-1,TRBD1,CASSLEQGAGEQFF
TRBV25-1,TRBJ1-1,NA,CASSDTGYTEAFF
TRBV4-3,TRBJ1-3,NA,CASSHQRGSGNTIYF
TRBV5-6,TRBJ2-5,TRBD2,CASSLGLAGGSYQETQYF
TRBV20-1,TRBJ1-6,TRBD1,CSASRTGMSPLHF
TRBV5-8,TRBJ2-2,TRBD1,CASSFRTGEAGELFF
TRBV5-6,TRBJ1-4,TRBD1,CASSLGGQSREKLFF
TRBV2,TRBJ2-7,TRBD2,CASRGLAGSPSTYF
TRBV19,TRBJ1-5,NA,CASRTTGDGNQPQHF
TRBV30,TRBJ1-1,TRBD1,CASDRGMNTEAFF
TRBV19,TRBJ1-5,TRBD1,CASSPDRGPNQPQHF
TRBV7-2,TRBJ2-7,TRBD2,CASSLDPSGGEYEQYF
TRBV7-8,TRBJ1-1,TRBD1,CASQQGINTEAFF